A single sample is the source of the 20 T cell receptor beta chains below, sequenced in a study of blood T cell repertoires in COVID-19. TCRdb's table, derived via immunoSEQ multiplex PCR, lists solely in-frame clones and lacks some. The profile shows about 320,000 clones, roughly 90% of them singletons. Sequenced material: peripheral blood. The receptor source for this set is a man aged 18 to 29 who had recovered from COVID-19.

The chain recombines TRBV15 with TRBJ2-3; D not resolved. Germline V gene lookup returns CDR1 LNHNV and CDR2 YYDKDF (reference sequence). Trimming took off 0 bases at V and 2 bases at J, with 15 bases between the two ends. The CDR3 has 17 residues. The CDR3 DNA reads TGTGCCACCAGCAGAGATCTTTTTGGCGGCAACACAGATACGCAGTATTTT. It encodes CATSRDLFGGNTDTQYF. The complete variable domain, with remaining parts taken from reference TRBV15 and TRBJ2-3, reads DAMVIQNPRYQVTQFGKPVTLSCSQTLNHNVMYWYQQKSSQAPKLLFHYYDKDFNNEADTPDNFQSRRPNTSFCFLDIRSPGLGDTAMYLCATSRDLFGGNTDTQYFGPGTRLTVL.

CDR3 nucleotides: TGTGCCAGCAGCCAAGGACAGGGGGGGTTTGGTACTGAAGCTTTCTTT. It specifies CASSQGQGGFGTEAFF. The genes are TRBV4-2 and TRBJ1-1; 9 nucleotides match TRBD1. The length of the CDR3 is 16 residues. V lost 1 base and J lost 5; bases outside the gene matches: 8. Looked up from germline, CDR1 is LGHNA and CDR2 is YNFKEQ.

V gene TRBV7-6 combines with J gene TRBJ2-7; a possible D gene is TRBD2 (6 bases). V was pared by 4 bases and J by 5 bases, with 18 bases between. The CDR3 has 15 residues. Germline CDR1 reads SGHVS; CDR2 reads FNYEAQ. CDR3 amino acids: CASSSGGGPGDEQYF. The CDR3 nucleotides read TGTGCCAGCAGCTCCGGGGGTGGTCCTGGCGACGAGCAGTACTTC. Full variable domain (rest looked up from reference TRBV7-6 and TRBJ2-7): GAGVSQSPRYKVTKRGQDVALRCDPISGHVSLYWYRQALGQGPEFLTYFNYEAQQDKSGLPNDRFSAERPEGSISTLTIQRTEQRDSAMYRCASSSGGGPGDEQYFGPGTRLTVT.

This sequence joins TRBV7-3 and TRBJ2-3; 7 positions agree with TRBD2. CDR1 and CDR2 (germline): SGHTA, FQGTGA. The CDR3 spans 19 residues. Unmatched junction bases numbered 14, after V lost 2 bases and J lost 0 bases. This chain's CDR3 is CASSLWVGTTASSTDTQYF. In DNA, the CDR3 is TGTGCCAGCAGCTTATGGGTCGGGACTACAGCATCTAGCACAGATACGCAGTATTTT. Full variable domain (rest looked up from reference TRBV7-3 and TRBJ2-3): GAGVSQTPSNKVTEKGKYVELRCDPISGHTALYWYRQSLGQGPEFLIYFQGTGAADDSGLPNDRFFAVRPEGSVSTLKIQRTERGDSAVYLCASSLWVGTTASSTDTQYFGPGTRLTVL.

This clone appeared a few times. The V and J genes are TRBV5-6 and TRBJ2-1, with 7 bases fitting TRBD2. Germline CDR1 is SGHDT and CDR2 is YYEEEE. The CDR3 is 13 amino acids. V was clipped by 2 bases and J by 9 bases; unmatched bases: 5. In DNA form, the CDR3 reads TGTGCCAGCAGCTTCGGACTAGGGTTTGAGCAGTTCTTC. This codes for CASSFGLGFEQFF.

J is TRBJ2-1 and V is TRBV5-6; TRBD2 matches 8 bases. The CDR3 spans 13 residues. J lost 12 bases, V lost 4 bases, and 9 bases had no gene match. Germline V gene sequence: CDR1 SGHDT, CDR2 YYEEEE. The DNA for the CDR3 is TGTGCCAGCAGCCCGGGACTAGAGGTTCTGCAGTTCTTC. This encodes CASSPGLEVLQFF.

The rearrangement links TRBV7-2 to TRBJ1-6, with a tentative D call TRBD1 (6 bases). The germline gives CDR1 SGHTA, CDR2 FQGNSA. Trimming left V 0 bases short and J 6 bases short, with 12 bases between. The CDR3 contains 16 residues. Here the CDR3 reads CASSLAARTVNSPLHF. The CDR3 nucleotides read TGTGCCAGCAGCTTAGCAGCCAGGACAGTTAATTCACCCCTCCACTTT.

V usage is TRBV3-1 (or the pseudogene TRBV3-2) and J usage is TRBJ2-7, with D tentatively TRBD2 (7 bases). Between the trimmed V and J ends, which lost 2 bases and 0 bases, there was a span of 17 bases. Germline CDR1 reads LGHDT; CDR2 reads YNNKEL (reference sequence). The CDR3 sequence is 17 residues long. As DNA, the CDR3 is TGTGCCAGCAGCCAACCGGGGGCGGGAGCGAGCTCCTACGAGCAGTACTTC. Protein product: CASSQPGAGASSYEQYF.

This sequence joins TRBV15 and TRBJ1-1; tentatively, D is TRBD1 (5 bases). V was shortened by 4 bases and J by 4 bases, with 10 bases between the two germline ends. Germline loops: CDR1 LNHNV, CDR2 YYDKDF (reference sequence). The CDR3 has 13 amino acids. This chain's CDR3 is CATSIGGGTEAFF. CDR3 sequence (DNA): TGTGCCACCAGCATCGGGGGGGGCACTGAAGCTTTCTTT.

This clone was counted once. The V gene is TRBV6-5, the J gene TRBJ2-3, with 9 bases identical to TRBD1. Per the germline V gene, CDR1 is MNHEY and CDR2 is SVGAGI. Losses at the gene ends were 6 bases for V and 8 bases for J; bases not matched to a gene: 12. The CDR3 totals 15 residues. CDR3 nucleotide sequence: TGTGCCAGCAGATCATACCGGGACAGGGTCCCTACGCAGTATTTT. This codes for CASRSYRDRVPTQYF.

The chain links TRBV6-6 to TRBJ1-1; possibly TRBD1 for D (6 bases). The CDR3 loop spans 16 amino acids. Germline V gives CDR1 MNHNY, CDR2 SVGAGI (reference sequence). The V end was cut by 5 bases, the J end by 2 bases, with 18 bases between. This CDR3 reads CASSPWGGGHNTEAFF. CDR3 bases: TGTGCCAGCAGTCCCTGGGGGGGCGGTCACAACACTGAAGCTTTCTTT.

This clone showed up just once. The V call is TRBV6-5, the J call TRBJ1-4, with no clear D. The CDR3 consists of 12 residues. CDR1 is MNHEY, CDR2 SVGAGI, per germline. V lost 6 bases and J lost 8, with 10 bases in between. CDR3 in DNA: TGTGCCAGCAGGACGGGAGAGGAAAAACTGTTTTTT. Its translation: CASRTGEEKLFF.

The chain is built from TRBV9 and TRBJ2-7, with D perhaps matching TRBD1 (7 bases). The CDR3 consists of 14 residues. V lost 2 bases to trimming and J lost 3 bases, with 12 bases between them. CDR1 SGDLS and CDR2 YYNGEE come from the germline V gene. CDR3 sequence (DNA): TGTGCCAGCAGCGTGCAGGGGGGCAACTACGAGCAGTACTTC. This codes for CASSVQGGNYEQYF.

The chain carries TRBV6-5 and TRBJ1-5; D is unclear. CDR1 and CDR2 (germline): MNHEY, SVGAGI. This CDR3 spans 14 amino acids. V lost 0 bases and J 8 bases, leaving 11 bases between the germline ends. The CDR3 bases are TGTGCCAGCAGTTACTCCGCCGGGTTTGAGCCCCAGCATTTT. Amino acid sequence: CASSYSAGFEPQHF.

This chain joins TRBV5-1 and TRBJ1-1; perhaps TRBD1 as D (6 bases). Germline CDR1 reads SGHRS; CDR2 reads YFSETQ. The CDR3 has 16 amino acids. V was clipped by 3 bases and J by 2 bases, with 17 bases between them. DNA for the CDR3: TGCGCCAGCAGCTCCTGGGGTGACAGGCTTAACACTGAAGCTTTCTTT. It translates to CASSSWGDRLNTEAFF.

V is TRBV7-9 and J is TRBJ1-4, with a possible D match to TRBD1 (5 bases). The V gene's germline CDR1 is SEHNR and CDR2 FQNEAQ (reference sequence). The CDR3 totals 19 residues. Trimming removed 5 bases from V and 0 bases from J, with 22 bases in between. This chain's CDR3 is CASSPFGGWGGATNEKLFF. DNA of the CDR3: TGTGCCAGCAGCCCCTTCGGGGGGTGGGGTGGTGCAACTAATGAAAAACTGTTTTTT.

This clone has a single count. V usage is TRBV3-1 (or the pseudogene TRBV3-2) and J usage is TRBJ2-7; no clear D. Trimming took off 5 bases at V and 4 bases at J, with 9 bases between the two ends. The CDR3 sequence is 12 residues long. Germline CDR1 is LGHDT and CDR2 is YNNKEL (reference sequence). The CDR3 DNA reads as TGTGCCAGCAGCTCCGGTTCGTACGAGCAGTACTTC. Its protein product is CASSSGSYEQYF.

The chain couples TRBV7-6 to TRBJ1-1, with TRBD1 identical over 7 bases. V was pared by 4 bases and J by 6 bases, with 8 bases of the junction left unmatched. This CDR3 contains 14 residues. Germline values: CDR1 SGHVS, CDR2 FNYEAQ. The CDR3 nucleotides are TGTGCCAGCAGCTCACAGGGGCCTTCCTCTGAAGCTTTCTTT. Translation: CASSSQGPSSEAFF.

In its sample, this clone was seen once. CDR3 protein: CASSVDRGYGYTF. The CDR3 region has the DNA TGTGCCAGCAGCGTAGATAGGGGTTATGGCTACACCTTC. The chain couples TRBV9 to TRBJ1-2; the D gene is possibly TRBD1 (5 bases). CDR1 is SGDLS, CDR2 YYNGEE, per germline. Trimming removed 0 bases at V and 5 bases at J, with 8 bases between. The CDR3 has 13 residues.

This chain uses TRBV19 with TRBJ1-1, with a tentative D call TRBD1 (6 bases). This CDR3 is 13 amino acids long. The V gene lost 4 bases and the J gene lost 5 bases, with 11 bases spanning the gap. CDR1 and CDR2 from the germline V gene are LNHDA and SQIVND (reference sequence). In DNA, the CDR3 is TGTGCCAGTAGTAGACAGGATCGAACTGAAGCTTTCTTT. This gives the protein CASSRQDRTEAFF.